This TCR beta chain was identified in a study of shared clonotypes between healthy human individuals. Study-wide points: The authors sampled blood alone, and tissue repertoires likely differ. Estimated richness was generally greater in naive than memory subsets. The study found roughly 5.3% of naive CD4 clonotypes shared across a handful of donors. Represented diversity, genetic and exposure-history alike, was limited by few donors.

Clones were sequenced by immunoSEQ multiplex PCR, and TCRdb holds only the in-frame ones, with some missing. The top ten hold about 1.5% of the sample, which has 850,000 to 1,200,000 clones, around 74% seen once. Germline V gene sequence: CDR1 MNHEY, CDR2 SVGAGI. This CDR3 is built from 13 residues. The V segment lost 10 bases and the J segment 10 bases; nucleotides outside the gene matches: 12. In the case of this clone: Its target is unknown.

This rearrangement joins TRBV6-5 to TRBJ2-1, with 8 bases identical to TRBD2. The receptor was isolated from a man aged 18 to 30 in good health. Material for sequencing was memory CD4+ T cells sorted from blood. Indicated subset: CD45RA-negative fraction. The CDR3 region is CATKPGLAGEQFF. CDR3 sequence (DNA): TGTGCCACAAAGCCCGGACTAGCCGGGGAGCAGTTCTTC.